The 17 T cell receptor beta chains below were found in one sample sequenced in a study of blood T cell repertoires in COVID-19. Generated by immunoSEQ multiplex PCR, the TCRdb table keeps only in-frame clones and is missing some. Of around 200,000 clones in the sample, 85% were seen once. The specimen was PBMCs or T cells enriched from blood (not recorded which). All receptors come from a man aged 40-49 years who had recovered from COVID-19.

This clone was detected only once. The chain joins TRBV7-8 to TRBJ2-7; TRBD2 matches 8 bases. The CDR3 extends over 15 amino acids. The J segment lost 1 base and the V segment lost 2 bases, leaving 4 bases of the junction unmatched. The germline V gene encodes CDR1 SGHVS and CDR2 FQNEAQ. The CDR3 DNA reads TGTGCCAGCAGCTTAACCGGGACTAGGTCCTACGAGCAGTACTTC. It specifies CASSLTGTRSYEQYF.

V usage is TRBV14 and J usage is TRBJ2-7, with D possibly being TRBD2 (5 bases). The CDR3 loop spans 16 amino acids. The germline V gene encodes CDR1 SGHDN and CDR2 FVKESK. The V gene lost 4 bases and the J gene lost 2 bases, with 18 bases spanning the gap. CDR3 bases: TGTGCCAGCAGCCCGGTGAGCCTAGCCTCCCCCTACGAGCAGTACTTC. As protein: CASSPVSLASPYEQYF. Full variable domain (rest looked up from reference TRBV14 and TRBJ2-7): EAGVTQFPSHSVIEKGQTVTLRCDPISGHDNLYWYRRVMGKEIKFLLHFVKESKQDESGMPNNRFLAERTGGTYSTLKVQPAELEDSGVYFCASSPVSLASPYEQYFGPGTRLTVT.

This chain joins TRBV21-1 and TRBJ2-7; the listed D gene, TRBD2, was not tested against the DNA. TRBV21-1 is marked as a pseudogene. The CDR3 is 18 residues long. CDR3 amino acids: CASSSRGAPGKNGYEQYF. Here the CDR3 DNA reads TGTGCCAGCAGCTCCCGCGGGGCGCCGGGGAAGAACGGGTACGAGCAGTACTTC.

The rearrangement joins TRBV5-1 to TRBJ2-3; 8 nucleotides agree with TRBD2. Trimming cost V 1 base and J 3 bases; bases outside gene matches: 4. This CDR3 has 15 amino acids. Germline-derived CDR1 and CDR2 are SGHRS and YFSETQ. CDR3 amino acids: CASSLMTSETDTQYF. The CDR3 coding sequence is TGCGCCAGCAGCTTGATGACTAGCGAAACAGATACGCAGTATTTT. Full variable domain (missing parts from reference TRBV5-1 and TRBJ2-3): KAGVTQTPRYLIKTRGQQVTLSCSPISGHRSVSWYQQTPGQGLQFLFEYFSETQRNKGNFPGRFSGRQFSNSRSEMNVSTLELGDSALYLCASSLMTSETDTQYFGPGTRLTVL.

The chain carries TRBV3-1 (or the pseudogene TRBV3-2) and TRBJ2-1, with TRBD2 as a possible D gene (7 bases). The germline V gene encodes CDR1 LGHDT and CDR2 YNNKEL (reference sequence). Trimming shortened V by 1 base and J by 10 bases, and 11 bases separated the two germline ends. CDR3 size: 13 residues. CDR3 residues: CASSQGRGGEQFF. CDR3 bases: TGTGCCAGCAGCCAAGGTAGGGGGGGAGAGCAGTTCTTC.

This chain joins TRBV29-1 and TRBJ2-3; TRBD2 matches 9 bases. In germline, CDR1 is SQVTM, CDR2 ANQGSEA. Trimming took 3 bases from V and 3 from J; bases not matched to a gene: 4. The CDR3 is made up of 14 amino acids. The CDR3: CSVEREGPTDTQYF. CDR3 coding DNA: TGCAGCGTTGAGCGGGAGGGCCCTACAGATACGCAGTATTTT.

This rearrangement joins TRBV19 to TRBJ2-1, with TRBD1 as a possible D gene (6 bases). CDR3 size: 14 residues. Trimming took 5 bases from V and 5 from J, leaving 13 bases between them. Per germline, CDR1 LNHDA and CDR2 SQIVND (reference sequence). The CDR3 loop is CASSPQGPHNEQFF. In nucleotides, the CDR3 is TGTGCCAGTAGTCCACAGGGTCCCCACAATGAGCAGTTCTTC.

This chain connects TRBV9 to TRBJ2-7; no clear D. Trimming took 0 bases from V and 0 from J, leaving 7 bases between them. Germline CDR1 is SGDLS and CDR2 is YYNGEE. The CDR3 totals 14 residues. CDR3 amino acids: CASSVGSDSYEQYF. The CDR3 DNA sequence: TGTGCCAGCAGCGTAGGGTCAGACTCCTACGAGCAGTACTTC.

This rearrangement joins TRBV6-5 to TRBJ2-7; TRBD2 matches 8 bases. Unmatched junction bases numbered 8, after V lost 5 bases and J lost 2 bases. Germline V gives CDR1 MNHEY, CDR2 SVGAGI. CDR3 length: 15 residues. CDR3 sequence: CASSTVSGSAYEQYF. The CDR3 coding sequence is TGTGCCAGCAGTACTGTAAGCGGGAGTGCCTACGAGCAGTACTTC.

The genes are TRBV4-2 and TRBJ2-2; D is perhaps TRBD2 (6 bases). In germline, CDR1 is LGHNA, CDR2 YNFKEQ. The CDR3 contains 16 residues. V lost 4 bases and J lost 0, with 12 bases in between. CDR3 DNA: TGTGCCAGCAGCCGCGCAGCGGGCTCGAACACCGGGGAGCTGTTTTTT. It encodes CASSRAAGSNTGELFF.

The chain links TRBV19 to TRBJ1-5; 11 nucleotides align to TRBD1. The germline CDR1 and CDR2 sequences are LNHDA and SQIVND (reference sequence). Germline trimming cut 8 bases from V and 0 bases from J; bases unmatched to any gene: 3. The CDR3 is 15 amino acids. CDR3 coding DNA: TGTGCCAGTTGGGACAGGGGGTATAGCAATCAGCCCCAGCATTTT. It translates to CASWDRGYSNQPQHF.

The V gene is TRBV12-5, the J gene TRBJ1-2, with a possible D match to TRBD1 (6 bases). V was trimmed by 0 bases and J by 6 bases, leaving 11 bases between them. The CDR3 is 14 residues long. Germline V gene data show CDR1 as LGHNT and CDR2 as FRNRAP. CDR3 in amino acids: CASGLVGGHDGYTF. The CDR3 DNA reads TGTGCTAGTGGTTTGGTGGGGGGGCATGATGGCTACACCTTC.

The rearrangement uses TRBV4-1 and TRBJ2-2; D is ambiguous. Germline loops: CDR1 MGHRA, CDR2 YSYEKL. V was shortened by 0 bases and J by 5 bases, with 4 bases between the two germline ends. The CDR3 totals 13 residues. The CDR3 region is CASSQDLTGELFF. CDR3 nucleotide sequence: TGCGCCAGCAGCCAAGATCTTACCGGGGAGCTGTTTTTT.

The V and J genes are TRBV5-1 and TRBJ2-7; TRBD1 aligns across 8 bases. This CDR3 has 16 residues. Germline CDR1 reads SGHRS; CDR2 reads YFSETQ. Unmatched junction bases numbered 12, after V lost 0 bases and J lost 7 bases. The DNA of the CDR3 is TGCGCCAGCAGCTTGGATGGACAGGGCAGTTTCTCGGAGCAGTACTTC. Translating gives CASSLDGQGSFSEQYF.

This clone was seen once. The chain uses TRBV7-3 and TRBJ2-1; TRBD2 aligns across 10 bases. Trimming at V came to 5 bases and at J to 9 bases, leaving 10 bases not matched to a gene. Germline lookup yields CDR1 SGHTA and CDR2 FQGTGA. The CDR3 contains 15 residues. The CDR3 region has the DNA TGTGCCAGCAGCCCACTAGCGGGAAGTTTTCGTGAGCAGTTCTTC. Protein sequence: CASSPLAGSFREQFF.

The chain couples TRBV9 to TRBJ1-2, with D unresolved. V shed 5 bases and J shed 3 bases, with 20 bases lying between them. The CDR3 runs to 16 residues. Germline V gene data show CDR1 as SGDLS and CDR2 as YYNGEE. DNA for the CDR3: TGTGCCAGCAGTCGCGAGGTGGGCGGGCCACACTATGGCTACACCTTC. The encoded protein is CASSREVGGPHYGYTF. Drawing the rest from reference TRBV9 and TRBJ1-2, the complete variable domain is DSGVTQTPKHLITATGQRVTLRCSPRSGDLSVYWYQQSLDQGLQFLIQYYNGEERAKGNILERFSAQQFPDLHSELNLSSLELGDSALYFCASSREVGGPHYGYTFGSGTRLTVV.

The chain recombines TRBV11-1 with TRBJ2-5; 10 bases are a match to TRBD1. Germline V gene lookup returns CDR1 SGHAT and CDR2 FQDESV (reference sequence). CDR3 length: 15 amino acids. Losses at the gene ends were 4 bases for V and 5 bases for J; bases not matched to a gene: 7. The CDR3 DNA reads TGTGCCAGCAGCTCCAAGGACAGGGGGGAGGAGACCCAGTACTTC. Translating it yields CASSSKDRGEETQYF. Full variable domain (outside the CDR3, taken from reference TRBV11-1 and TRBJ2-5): EAEVAQSPRYKITEKSQAVAFWCDPISGHATLYWYRQILGQGPELLVQFQDESVVDDSQLPKDRFSAERLKGVDSTLKIQPAELGDSAMYLCASSSKDRGEETQYFGPGTRLLVL.